This is a list of T cell receptor beta chains from one sample in a study of blood T cell repertoires in COVID-19. The repertoire was sequenced with immunoSEQ multiplex PCR; TCRdb's copy has only in-frame clones and lacks some. Of about 200,000 clones detected, roughly nine tenths appear once; the ten largest clones hold 0.78%. The source material was peripheral blood. Source of these receptors: a woman between 65 and 79 years old with acute or convalescent COVID-19. CDR3s include the opening cysteine and the closing phenylalanine or tryptophan. Each record gives: J gene, clone size, V gene, CDR3 protein. Clone size is not always given. Where it is, it says once, few, many or a class for expanded clones.

J gene: TRBJ2-3; clone size: .; V gene: TRBV11-2; CDR3 protein: CASSLVLTLTDTQYF
J gene: TRBJ2-3; clone size: .; V gene: TRBV19; CDR3 protein: CASRGLLTDTQYF
J gene: TRBJ2-7; clone size: .; V gene: TRBV11-3; CDR3 protein: CASSYGARDYEQYF
J gene: TRBJ2-3; clone size: .; V gene: TRBV5-1; CDR3 protein: CASSLGGSSTDTQYF
J gene: TRBJ1-2; clone size: few; V gene: TRBV3-1/TRBV3-2; CDR3 protein: CASSQGAYIYGYTF
J gene: TRBJ2-3; clone size: .; V gene: TRBV7-9; CDR3 protein: CASSFGRQSGTDTQYF
J gene: TRBJ1-1; clone size: .; V gene: TRBV6-5; CDR3 protein: CASTINQNTEAFF
J gene: TRBJ1-4; clone size: .; V gene: TRBV5-1; CDR3 protein: CASSFFSGEKLFF
J gene: TRBJ1-5; clone size: .; V gene: TRBV6-1; CDR3 protein: CASSERGGNQPQHF
J gene: TRBJ2-7; clone size: .; V gene: TRBV9; CDR3 protein: CASSVEGGGYEQYF
J gene: TRBJ2-7; clone size: .; V gene: TRBV6-5; CDR3 protein: CASKPTFQGTVEQYF
J gene: TRBJ2-5; clone size: .; V gene: TRBV7-9; CDR3 protein: CASSLPDRGRGTQYF
J gene: TRBJ1-5; clone size: .; V gene: TRBV6-5; CDR3 protein: CASSRTTGGGQPQHF
J gene: TRBJ2-7; clone size: .; V gene: TRBV27; CDR3 protein: CASSAPQRGAYEQYF
J gene: TRBJ1-3; clone size: .; V gene: TRBV10-3; CDR3 protein: CAISEGGGNTIYF
J gene: TRBJ2-1; clone size: .; V gene: TRBV20-1; CDR3 protein: CSAAPGNEQFF
J gene: TRBJ1-1; clone size: .; V gene: TRBV7-6; CDR3 protein: CASTPDRANTEAFF
J gene: TRBJ1-5; clone size: .; V gene: TRBV7-8; CDR3 protein: CASSLTSGGAGLWPQHF
J gene: TRBJ1-1; clone size: once; V gene: TRBV29-1; CDR3 protein: CSVDADRNTEAFF
J gene: TRBJ2-3; clone size: once; V gene: TRBV28; CDR3 protein: CASSSPQGLYTDTQYF
J gene: TRBJ2-1; clone size: .; V gene: TRBV6-5; CDR3 protein: CASSKTELYNEQFF
J gene: TRBJ2-1; clone size: few; V gene: TRBV3-1/TRBV3-2; CDR3 protein: CASSQTDNEQFF
J gene: TRBJ2-3; clone size: once; V gene: TRBV11-2; CDR3 protein: CASALAGPDTQYF